These 25 T cell receptor beta chains were all obtained from the same sample, sequenced in a study of metastatic and nonmetastatic thyroid tumors. No patient received treatment before thyroid surgery. TCRdb re-clonotyped the PCR reads through MiXCR. The profile shows around 40,000 clones, about 17% of them singletons. The source material was blood. These receptors originate from a male donor with papillary thyroid cancer or a benign thyroid nodule (not recorded which). Some clones in this sample may be carry-over from other donors' samples.

Many counts were recorded for this clone. This chain uses TRBV28 with TRBJ2-1; D ambiguous. The germline V gene encodes CDR1 MDHEN and CDR2 SYDVKM. The CDR3 has 20 residues. Trimming cost V 2 bases and J 2 bases, with 25 bases left between them. The CDR3 is CASSLRSVAFPLFAYNEQFF. CDR3 sequence (DNA): TGTGCCAGCAGTTTAAGGTCGGTCGCCTTTCCCCTATTCGCCTACAATGAGCAGTTCTTC.

The CDR3 nucleotides are TGCGCCAGCAGCCTACAGGGGGCCCTGAACGAGCAGTACTTC. Translation: CASSLQGALNEQYF. The chain couples TRBV5-1 to TRBJ2-7; TRBD1 agrees at 9 bases. The CDR3 spans 14 residues. Germline V CDR1 and CDR2: SGHRS, YFSETQ. The V segment lost 4 bases and the J segment 5 bases; nucleotides outside the gene matches: 7.

This clone was detected only a few times. The CDR3 end shows no conserved phenylalanine or tryptophan, and so a read error is likely. The DNA is left out, because the CDR3 cannot be placed on it with certainty; the CDR3 is given as TCRdb lists it. The genes are TRBV10-3 and TRBJ2-7; no DNA check was done on the table's D call, TRBD2. The CDR3 adds up to 15 amino acids, both ends counted. Germline CDR1 ENHRY, CDR2 SYGVKD. CDR3 in amino acids: CAISESGAGEYEHYS.

This clone was found many times. The gene calls are TRBV5-1 and TRBJ2-1; 8 nucleotides match TRBD2. The CDR3 covers 15 residues. V dropped 4 bases and J dropped 6; count of bases not matched to a gene: 9. CDR1 is SGHRS and CDR2 is YFSETQ in the germline V gene. CDR3 coding DNA: TGCGCCAGCAGCCCTGGACTAGCCTCCGGCAATGAGCAGTTCTTC. This sequence encodes CASSPGLASGNEQFF.

This clone showed up many times. The chain combines TRBV4-1 with TRBJ1-1, with D perhaps matching TRBD1 (5 bases). The CDR3 runs to 15 residues. The V gene lost 2 bases and the J gene lost 1 base, with 11 bases spanning the gap. CDR1 MGHRA and CDR2 YSYEKL come from the germline V gene. The CDR3 coding sequence is TGCGCCAGCAGCCAACCTAGACAGCCGAACACTGAAGCTTTCTTT. Encoded protein: CASSQPRQPNTEAFF.

This clone was counted many times. Since a much larger clone is just one base distant, this may be a read error. This rearrangement joins TRBV6-1 to TRBJ1-5; the D gene is possibly TRBD1 (5 bases). The V and J ends lost 7 bases and 4 bases respectively, with 17 bases between them. Germline V gene sequence: CDR1 MNHNS, CDR2 SASEGT. The CDR3 is 15 amino acids. CDR3 protein: CASKLGAAQNQPQHF. DNA for the CDR3: TGTGCCAGCAAGCTCGGGGCCGCTCAAAATCAGCCCCAGCATTTT.

This clone has ten or more counts. The chain recombines TRBV5-4 with TRBJ2-7, with D uncertain. There are 12 residues in the CDR3. Trimming pared 4 bases from V and 6 bases from J, leaving 11 bases between. Germline CDR1 SGHNT, CDR2 YYREEE (reference sequence). This CDR3 is CASSLGGGEQYF. CDR3 DNA sequence: TGTGCCAGCAGCCTCGGCGGTGGCGAGCAGTACTTC.

This clone has just a few counts. This chain connects TRBV19 to TRBJ2-1; 7 bases map to TRBD2. Trimming took 3 bases from V and 3 from J; bases not matched to a gene: 5. The germline CDR1 and CDR2 sequences are LNHDA and SQIVND (reference sequence). There are 15 residues in the CDR3. CDR3 protein: CASSIGGSIYNEQFF. The DNA of the CDR3 is TGTGCCAGTAGTATCGGCGGGAGCATCTACAATGAGCAGTTCTTC.

This clone has a count of ten or more. The rearrangement joins TRBV11-3 to TRBJ2-3, with D maybe TRBD1 (5 bases). Germline CDR1 reads SGHNT; CDR2 reads YENEEA. Trimming removed 5 bases from V and 6 bases from J, with 9 bases in between. The CDR3 totals 12 residues. CDR3 region: CASSLQGDTQYF. CDR3 DNA sequence: TGTGCCAGCAGCCTCCAGGGTGATACGCAGTATTTT.

This clone was counted ten times or more. The rearrangement links TRBV10-3 to TRBJ2-5; maybe TRBD2 (6 bases). Per germline, CDR1 ENHRY and CDR2 SYGVKD. CDR3 length: 14 residues. V dropped 2 bases and J dropped 1 base, with 8 bases sitting between them. CDR3 region: CAISEVSGQETQYF. CDR3 coding DNA: TGTGCCATCAGTGAGGTTAGCGGCCAAGAGACCCAGTACTTC.

The CDR3 region has the DNA TGCAGTGCTAGCCCCGGGGGGGGGGATAGCAATCAGCCCCAGCATTTT. The encoded protein is CSASPGGGDSNQPQHF. V and J are TRBV20-1 and TRBJ1-5; D might be TRBD1 (5 bases). This CDR3 spans 16 amino acids. Trimming removed 3 bases from V and 0 bases from J, with 15 bases in between. The germline V gene has CDR1 DFQATT and CDR2 SNEGSKA (reference sequence).

Ten or more counts support this clone. The chain employs TRBV5-4 and TRBJ2-7; 9 bases are a match to TRBD1. Germline V gene lookup returns CDR1 SGHNT and CDR2 YYREEE (reference sequence). The CDR3 length is 15 residues. V was clipped by 4 bases and J by 2 bases; unmatched bases: 7. CDR3 residues: CASSGGQGTAYEQYF. The CDR3 DNA sequence: TGTGCCAGCAGCGGAGGACAGGGGACTGCCTACGAGCAGTACTTC.

In regard to this clone: A junction boundary mismatches the germline segment, possibly from a read error. The chain carries TRBV7-6 and TRBJ2-7, with D hard to call. The CDR3 is 13 amino acids. Germline-derived CDR1 and CDR2 are SGHVS and FNYEAQ. CDR3 nucleotide sequence: TGTGCCAGCAGCTTTGGCCAGTCCTACGAGCATTACTTC. Its protein is CASSFGQSYEHYF.

The gene calls are TRBV3-1 and TRBJ1-5; no clear D. The CDR3 is made up of 16 amino acids. Between the trimmed V and J ends, which lost 1 base and 0 bases, there was a span of 10 bases. Germline V gene data show CDR1 as LGHDT and CDR2 as YNNKEL (reference sequence). The CDR3 sequence: CASSQVDTDSNQPQHF. The CDR3 region has the DNA TGTGCCAGCAGCCAAGTTGATACAGATAGCAATCAGCCCCAGCATTTT.

There are many counts of this clone. The V gene is TRBV14, the J gene TRBJ2-1; 13 bases are a match to TRBD2. The CDR3 covers 16 residues. Germline V gives CDR1 SGHDN, CDR2 FVKESK. V trimming: 4 bases; J trimming: 9 bases; junction bases outside the gene matches: 9. The CDR3 is CASSRIGTSGKSEQFF. The CDR3 DNA is TGTGCCAGCAGCCGCATTGGGACTAGCGGGAAAAGTGAGCAGTTCTTC.

This clone was counted ten times or more. The chain combines TRBV6-4 with TRBJ1-2, with D unclear. The germline CDR1 and CDR2 sequences are MRHNA and SNTAGT. This CDR3 has 14 amino acids. V lost 0 bases to trimming and J lost 4 bases, with 9 bases between them. This CDR3 reads CASSDSSEAYGYTF. CDR3 DNA sequence: TGTGCCAGCAGTGACTCGTCGGAAGCCTATGGCTACACCTTC.

This clone was seen many times. J is TRBJ2-1 and V is TRBV19; 13 nucleotides line up with TRBD2. The CDR3 loop spans 17 amino acids. The J segment lost 0 bases and the V segment lost 3 bases, leaving 2 bases of the junction unmatched. CDR1 and CDR2 (germline): LNHDA, SQIVND (reference sequence). The CDR3 reads CASSIRTSGSSYNEQFF. The CDR3 region has the DNA TGTGCCAGTAGTATTCGGACTAGCGGGAGCTCCTACAATGAGCAGTTCTTC.

The rearrangement joins TRBV7-9 to TRBJ1-2; D is ambiguous. V lost 5 bases to trimming and J lost 4 bases, with 8 bases between them. CDR3 size: 12 residues. Germline CDR1 reads SEHNR; CDR2 reads FQNEAQ (reference sequence). As DNA, the CDR3 is TGTGCCAGCAGCCTTTCTATCTATGGCTACACCTTC. This encodes CASSLSIYGYTF. Complete variable domain (other parts from reference TRBV7-9 and TRBJ1-2): DTGVSQNPRHKITKRGQNVTFRCDPISEHNRLYWYRQTLGQGPEFLTYFQNEAQLEKSRLLSDRFSAERPKGSFSTLEIQRTEQGDSAMYLCASSLSIYGYTFGSGTRLTVV.

Ten or more counts support this clone. The gene calls are TRBV14 and TRBJ1-3; D gene unclear. CDR3 size: 15 residues. Germline CDR1 and CDR2: SGHDN and FVKESK. V was clipped by 8 bases and J by 0 bases, with 14 bases between them. CDR3 in DNA: TGTGCCAGCCGTATCATGCTCCACTCTGGAAACACCATATATTTT. It translates to CASRIMLHSGNTIYF.

This clone was seen many times. The chain uses TRBV5-5 and TRBJ2-3; D not certain. CDR3 size: 15 residues. Per the germline V gene, CDR1 is SGHKS and CDR2 is YYEKEE (reference sequence). The germline V and J ends were trimmed by 3 bases and 5 bases, with 16 bases remaining between them. The CDR3 reads CASSSGLSQGDTQYF. The CDR3 DNA reads as TGTGCCAGCAGCTCGGGCCTCTCTCAAGGAGATACGCAGTATTTT.

This clone has ten or more counts. With a much larger clone just one base away, this may be a read error. Other DNA sequences within the sample encode an identical CDR3. The chain carries TRBV15 and TRBJ1-2, with D possibly matching TRBD1 (5 bases). CDR1 and CDR2 from the germline V gene are LNHNV and YYDKDF (reference sequence). V lost 0 bases, J lost 2 bases, and 13 bases lay in between. This CDR3 region has 16 residues. Here the CDR3 reads CATSRDGGGDNYGYTF. DNA for the CDR3: TGTGCCACCAGCAGAGATGGGGGGGGAGACAACTATGGCTACACCTTC.

This clone came up many times. V is TRBV4-1 and J is TRBJ1-5, with unresolved D. The V end lost 3 bases, the J end lost 0 bases, and 12 bases lay between the germline ends. There are 16 residues in the CDR3. Looked up from germline, CDR1 is MGHRA and CDR2 is YSYEKL. The CDR3 DNA sequence: TGCGCCAGCAGCCAGTCCCAGGCAAATAGCAATCAGCCCCAGCATTTT. It codes for CASSQSQANSNQPQHF.

V usage is TRBV9 and J usage is TRBJ2-3; perhaps TRBD1 as D (5 bases). With 0 bases removed from V and 4 bases from J, the gap between germline ends came to 21 bases. CDR1 is SGDLS and CDR2 is YYNGEE in the germline V gene. This CDR3 has 18 amino acids. CDR3 loop: CASSVAAPLCGASDTQYF. The DNA for the CDR3 is TGTGCCAGCAGCGTAGCCGCCCCCTTGTGTGGGGCTTCAGATACGCAGTATTTT.

This clone was seen more than once but under ten times. This clone may be a read error of a much larger clone one base away. The rearrangement uses TRBV10-2 and TRBJ2-1; 8 nucleotides match TRBD2. The CDR3 has 14 residues. CDR1 and CDR2 (germline): WSHSY, SAAADI. V was clipped by 7 bases and J by 11 bases; unmatched bases: 13. The CDR3: CASKRELEENQQFF. CDR3 in DNA: TGCGCCAGCAAGCGGGAGTTAGAGGAGAATCAGCAGTTCTTC.

This clone has a count of ten or more. The DNA for the CDR3 is TGTGCCAGTAGTATAGCCGGGCTCTACACCTTC. It translates to CASSIAGLYTF. The rearrangement links TRBV19 to TRBJ1-2; no reliable D call. The CDR3 is 11 amino acids. Germline V lookup: CDR1 LNHDA, CDR2 SQIVND (reference sequence). The V end was cut by 1 base, the J end by 10 bases, with 7 bases between.